This T cell receptor (beta chain) was retrieved from a study of blood T cell repertoires in COVID-19. The CDR3 runs to 13 residues. With 7 bases removed from V and 3 bases from J, the gap between germline ends came to 12 bases. In germline, CDR1 is MNHEY, CDR2 SMNVEV (reference sequence). Here immunoSEQ multiplex PCR was the method, and the copy in TCRdb shows in-frame clones only, minus some. The sample holds around 400,000 clones, roughly 86% seen once. In its sample, this clone was seen a few times. This sequence originates from a woman aged 55-70 years with COVID-19, enrolled during active disease. The chain has TRBV27 and TRBJ1-2, with D perhaps matching TRBD1 (6 bases). Sequencing used peripheral blood. The CDR3, as DNA: TGTGCCAGCAAGGGAGGGGGGCACTATGGCTACACCTTC. It specifies CASKGGGHYGYTF.